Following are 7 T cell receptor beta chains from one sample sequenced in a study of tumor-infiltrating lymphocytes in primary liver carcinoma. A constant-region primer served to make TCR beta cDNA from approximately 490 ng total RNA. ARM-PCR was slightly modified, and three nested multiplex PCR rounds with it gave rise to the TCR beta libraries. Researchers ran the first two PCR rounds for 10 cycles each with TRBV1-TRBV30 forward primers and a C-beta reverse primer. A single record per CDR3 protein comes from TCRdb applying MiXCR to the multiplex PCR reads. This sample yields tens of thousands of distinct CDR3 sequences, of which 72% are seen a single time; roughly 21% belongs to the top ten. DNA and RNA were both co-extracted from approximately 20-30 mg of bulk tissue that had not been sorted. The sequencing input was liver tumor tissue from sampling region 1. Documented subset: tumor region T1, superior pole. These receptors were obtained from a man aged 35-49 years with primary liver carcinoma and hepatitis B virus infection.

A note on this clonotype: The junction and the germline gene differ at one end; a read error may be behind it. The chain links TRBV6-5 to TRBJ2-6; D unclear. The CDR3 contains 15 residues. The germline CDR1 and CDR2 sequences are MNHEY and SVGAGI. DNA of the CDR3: TGTGCCAGCACCAACCGTCGATCTGGGACCAACGTCCTGACTTTC. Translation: CASTNRRSGTNVLTF.

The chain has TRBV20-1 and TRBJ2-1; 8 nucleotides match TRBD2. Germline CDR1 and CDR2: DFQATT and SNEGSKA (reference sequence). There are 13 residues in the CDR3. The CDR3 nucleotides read TGCGCTGCTAGGGGGACTAGTAGCAATGAGCAGTTCTTC. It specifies CAARGTSSNEQFF.

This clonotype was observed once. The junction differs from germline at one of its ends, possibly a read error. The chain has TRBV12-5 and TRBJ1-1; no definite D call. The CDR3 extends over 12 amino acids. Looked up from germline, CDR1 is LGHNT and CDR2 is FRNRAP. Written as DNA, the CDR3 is TGTGCTAGTGATTTGGAAGAGTCACCACCTACCTTT. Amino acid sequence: CASDLEESPPTF.

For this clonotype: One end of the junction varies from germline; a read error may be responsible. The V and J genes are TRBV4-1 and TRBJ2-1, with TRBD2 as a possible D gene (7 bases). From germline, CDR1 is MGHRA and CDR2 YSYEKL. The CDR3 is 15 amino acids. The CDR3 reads CASSRLIGGQGGQSF. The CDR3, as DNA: TGCGCCAGCAGCCGACTCATCGGGGGGCAGGGTGGGCAGTCCTTC.

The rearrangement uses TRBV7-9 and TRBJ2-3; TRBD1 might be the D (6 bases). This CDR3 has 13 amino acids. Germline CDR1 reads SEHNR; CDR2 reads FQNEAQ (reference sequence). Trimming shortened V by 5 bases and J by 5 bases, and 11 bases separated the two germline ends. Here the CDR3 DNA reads TGTGCCAGCAGCAGTAACAGGGTAGATACGCAGTATTTT. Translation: CASSSNRVDTQYF. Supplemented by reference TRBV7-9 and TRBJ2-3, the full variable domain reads DTGVSQNPRHKITKRGQNVTFRCDPISEHNRLYWYRQTLGQGPEFLTYFQNEAQLEKSRLLSDRFSAERPKGSFSTLEIQRTEQGDSAMYLCASSSNRVDTQYFGPGTRLTVL.

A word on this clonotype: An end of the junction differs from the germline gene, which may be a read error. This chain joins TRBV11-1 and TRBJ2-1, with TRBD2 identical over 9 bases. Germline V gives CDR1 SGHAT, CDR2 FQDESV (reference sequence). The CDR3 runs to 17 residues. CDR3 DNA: TGCGCCAGCAGCCCGGGACTAGCAGGAGAAGTTGACAATGAGCAGCTCTTC. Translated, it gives CASSPGLAGEVDNEQLF.

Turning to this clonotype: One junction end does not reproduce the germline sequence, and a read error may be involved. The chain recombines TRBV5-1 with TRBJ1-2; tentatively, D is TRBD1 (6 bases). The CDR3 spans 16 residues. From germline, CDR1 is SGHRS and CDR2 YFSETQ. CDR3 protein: CAGSLLKNRADYGYTF. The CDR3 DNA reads TGCGCCGGCAGCTTATTAAAGAACAGGGCGGACTATGGTTACACCTTC. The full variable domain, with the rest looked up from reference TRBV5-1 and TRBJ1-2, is KAGVTQTPRYLIKTRGQQVTLSCSPISGHRSVSWYQQTPGQGLQFLFEYFSETQRNKGNFPGRFSGRQFSNSRSEMNVSTLELGDSALYLCAGSLLKNRADYGYTFGSGTRLTVV.